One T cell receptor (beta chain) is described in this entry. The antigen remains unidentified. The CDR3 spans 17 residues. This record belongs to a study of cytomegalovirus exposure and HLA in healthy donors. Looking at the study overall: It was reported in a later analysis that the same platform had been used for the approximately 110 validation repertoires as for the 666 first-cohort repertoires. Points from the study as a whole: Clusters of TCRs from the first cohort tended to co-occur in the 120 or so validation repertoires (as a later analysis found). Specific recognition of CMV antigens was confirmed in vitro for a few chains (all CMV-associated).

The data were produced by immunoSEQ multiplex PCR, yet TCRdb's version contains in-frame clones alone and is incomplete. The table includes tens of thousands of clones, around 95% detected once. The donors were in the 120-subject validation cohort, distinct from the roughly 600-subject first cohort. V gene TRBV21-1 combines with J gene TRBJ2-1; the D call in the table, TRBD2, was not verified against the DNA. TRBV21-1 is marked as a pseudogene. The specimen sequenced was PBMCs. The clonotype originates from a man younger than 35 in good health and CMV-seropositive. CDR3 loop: CASSKGARLADYNEQFF. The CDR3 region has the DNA TGTGCCAGCAGCAAAGGTGCGAGACTAGCGGATTACAATGAGCAGTTCTTC.